These 15 T cell receptor beta chains were sequenced from one sample in a study of beta chain features in type 1 diabetes. Findings of the study overall: Significant though moderate, a shortening of TCRB CDR3s appeared in all four CD4+ subsets of Type 1 diabetes patients.

Of the isolated RNA, all was reverse transcribed, and so the sequenced material was expressed TCRB transcripts. TCRdb's table, derived via immunoSEQ multiplex PCR, lists solely in-frame clones and lacks some. Of almost 350,000 clones listed, around 9.3% are singletons. Antigen specificity for these receptors is unknown. The sequenced sample was central memory CD4+ T cells from blood. The receptors derive from a man aged 25-45 years with type 1 diabetes.

The V gene is TRBV5-6, the J gene TRBJ1-4; D is unresolved. Per the germline V gene, CDR1 is SGHDT and CDR2 is YYEEEE. This CDR3 spans 14 amino acids. Deletions cut 2 bases from V and 7 bases from J, with 12 bases between. CDR3 DNA sequence: TGTGCCAGCAGCTTCCTGGGTAGCGGTGAAAAACTGTTTTTT. This encodes CASSFLGSGEKLFF.

Turning to this clone: Other nucleotide sequences in the sample specify the same CDR3. The gene calls are TRBV18 and TRBJ2-6; no firm D call. Per germline, CDR1 KGHSH and CDR2 LQKENI. Trimming removed 6 bases at V and 0 bases at J, with 9 bases between. CDR3 length: 15 amino acids. The CDR3 protein is CASSTESSGANVLTF. CDR3 bases: TGTGCCAGCTCGACCGAGAGCTCTGGGGCCAACGTCCTGACTTTC.

This rearrangement joins TRBV6-6 to TRBJ1-1; D possibly corresponds to TRBD1 (6 bases). The CDR3 loop spans 14 amino acids. The V end was cut by 6 bases, the J end by 9 bases, with 20 bases between. From germline, CDR1 is MNHNY and CDR2 SVGAGI (reference sequence). The DNA of the CDR3 is TGTGCCAGCAGAATAGACAGGTTCTTGCCTCAAGCTTTCTTT. This codes for CASRIDRFLPQAFF.

This chain links TRBV14 with TRBJ1-1; 7 nucleotides agree with TRBD1. J gave up 1 base and V 6 bases, and 8 bases lay outside the gene matches. This CDR3 is 15 amino acids long. Germline lookup yields CDR1 SGHDN and CDR2 FVKESK. The CDR3 protein is CASSTTGRGNTEAFF. In DNA, the CDR3 is TGTGCCAGCAGTACGACAGGGAGAGGGAACACTGAAGCTTTCTTT.

The chain combines TRBV30 with TRBJ1-1, with 10 bases fitting TRBD1. The J segment lost 4 bases and the V segment lost 5 bases, leaving 4 bases of the junction unmatched. Germline CDR1 GTSNPN, CDR2 SVGIG (reference sequence). The CDR3 has 13 amino acids. CDR3 protein: CAWDRGLGTEAFF. CDR3 nucleotides: TGTGCCTGGGACAGGGGGCTAGGCACTGAAGCTTTCTTT.

CDR3 in amino acids: CASMMGSVNNSPLHF. In DNA form, the CDR3 reads TGTGCCAGCATGATGGGGTCTGTTAATAATTCACCCCTCCACTTT. The genes are TRBV2 and TRBJ1-6; D gene unclear. Trimming shortened V by 7 bases and J by 5 bases, and 15 bases separated the two germline ends. Germline V gives CDR1 SNHLY, CDR2 FYNNEI. The CDR3 contains 15 residues.

This clone showed up just a few times. Other DNA sequences in the same sample also yield this CDR3. The chain couples TRBV5-6 to TRBJ1-2, with a possible D match to TRBD1 (5 bases). The CDR3 spans 13 residues. V was cut by 4 bases and J by 4 bases, with 11 bases left in between. CDR1 is SGHDT and CDR2 is YYEEEE in the germline V gene. This CDR3 is CASSPGRSYGYTF. As DNA, the CDR3 is TGTGCCAGCAGCCCGGGACGGTCCTATGGCTACACCTTC.

This clone was seen more than once but under ten times. The V gene is TRBV7-8, the J gene TRBJ1-5, with a tentative D call TRBD1 (5 bases). The CDR3 contains 16 residues. V was clipped by 0 bases and J by 3 bases, with 12 bases between them. Germline assignment: CDR1 SGHVS and CDR2 FQNEAQ. CDR3 loop: CASSLAGGSPNQPQHF. CDR3 nucleotides: TGTGCCAGCAGCTTAGCCGGGGGTTCCCCCAATCAGCCCCAGCATTTT.

The chain couples TRBV29-1 to TRBJ2-5; TRBD2 aligns across 8 bases. The V segment lost 7 bases and the J segment 4 bases; nucleotides outside the gene matches: 11. This CDR3 is 14 amino acids long. Germline values: CDR1 SQVTM, CDR2 ANQGSEA. The CDR3 loop is CSAPGGVGGETQYF. CDR3 DNA: TGCAGCGCCCCCGGGGGGGTAGGAGGAGAGACCCAGTACTTC.

This chain connects TRBV7-9 to TRBJ2-3; 7 nucleotides line up with TRBD2. Trimming at V came to 4 bases and at J to 5 bases, leaving 9 bases not matched to a gene. The germline gives CDR1 SEHNR, CDR2 FQNEAQ (reference sequence). The CDR3 covers 15 residues. For the CDR3, the DNA is TGTGCCAGCAGCTCGAGGGGAGGGACCGTAGATACGCAGTATTTT. It specifies CASSSRGGTVDTQYF.

The chain recombines TRBV2 with TRBJ2-7, with D possibly matching TRBD1 (6 bases). V was shortened by 6 bases and J by 3 bases, with 18 bases between the two germline ends. CDR1 is SNHLY and CDR2 is FYNNEI in the germline V gene. This CDR3 spans 15 amino acids. CDR3 amino acids: CASRSRERGNYEQYF. Written as DNA, the CDR3 is TGTGCCAGCAGGAGCCGGGAAAGGGGGAACTACGAGCAGTACTTC.

This clone was detected ten times or more. This chain's CDR3 is CASGETGTEYGYTF. CDR3 DNA: TGTGCCAGCGGCGAAACCGGGACAGAGTATGGCTACACCTTC. The rearrangement links TRBV5-8 to TRBJ1-2; 7 nucleotides agree with TRBD1. V shed 7 bases, J shed 5 bases, and the junction held 11 bases outside the gene matches. The CDR3 totals 14 residues. Per germline, CDR1 SGHTS and CDR2 YDEGEE.

This clone was picked up a small number of times. V and J are TRBV27 and TRBJ2-2; 7 nucleotides agree with TRBD2. With V trimmed by 4 bases and J by 8 bases, 10 bases remained unmatched. The CDR3 sequence is 15 residues long. CDR1 is MNHEY, CDR2 SMNVEV, per germline (reference sequence). The CDR3 nucleotides are TGTGCCAGCAGTTCCGGACTAGGGAGCACTGGGGAGCTGTTTTTT. Protein sequence: CASSSGLGSTGELFF.

This clone turned up a few times. The chain joins TRBV15 to TRBJ2-5; D ambiguous. The CDR3 covers 14 residues. Trimming left V 5 bases short and J 2 bases short, with 12 bases between. CDR1 is LNHNV and CDR2 is YYDKDF in the germline V gene (reference sequence). The CDR3, as DNA: TGTGCCACCAGCGGTATCTCTGGGCAAGAGACCCAGTACTTC. Amino acid sequence: CATSGISGQETQYF.

This chain connects TRBV18 to TRBJ1-2; a possible D gene is TRBD1 (6 bases). Germline V gives CDR1 KGHSH, CDR2 LQKENI. This CDR3 is 13 amino acids long. Trimming left V 3 bases short and J 3 bases short, with 8 bases between. The CDR3 reads CASSPDSDYGYTF. The CDR3, as DNA: TGTGCCAGCTCACCGGACAGCGACTATGGCTACACCTTC.